The subject of this entry is one T cell receptor beta chain. Its antigen is undetermined. This sample was taken from a study of T cells expressing NK-cell markers. Study in general: From sorted CD3+CD56+NKG2C+, CD3+CD56+NKG2C- and CD3+CD56-NKG2C+ T cells came the TCR beta repertoires.

General study results and limits: These clonotypes additionally ranked first within the CD3+CD56-NKG2C+ fraction of a few donors.

TCR beta cDNA was generated via 5'RACE template switching incorporating UMIs. TCRdb re-called the 5' RACE reads and catalogs CDR3 proteins one per entry, DNA excluded. Recorded for this sample: roughly 150,000 distinct CDR3 sequences. The sequencing input was blood T cells: a sorted CD56 or NKG2C T cell subset, CD4+ or CD8+ T cells, or bulk PBMC T cells (not recorded which). This clonotype was sampled from a man aged 18-70 years in good health.

CDR3 sequence: CASSWTSALTAEQFF. The chain combines TRBV11-1 with TRBJ2-1; TCRdb picks TRBD2, but there is no DNA to check that call. This CDR3 region has 15 residues. Germline CDR1 and CDR2: SGHAT and FQDESV (reference sequence).